The 11 T cell receptor beta chains below all came from one sample that was sequenced in a study of blood T cell repertoires in COVID-19. The assay was immunoSEQ multiplex PCR, and TCRdb's table has in-frame clones only and misses some. The data hold some 270,000 clones, with 80% to 90% observed a single time. Sequenced material: PBMCs or T cells enriched from blood (not recorded which). These receptor sequences come from a woman in her 40s who had been exposed to COVID-19.

The chain carries TRBV27 and TRBJ1-2; 7 positions agree with TRBD1. J gave up 7 bases and V 4 bases, and 6 bases lay outside the gene matches. The CDR3 is 13 residues long. CDR1 MNHEY and CDR2 SMNVEV come from the germline V gene (reference sequence). CDR3 nucleotide sequence: TGTGCCAGCAGTTGGAGGGGGCGAAGTGGCTACACCTTC. Amino acids: CASSWRGRSGYTF.

V usage is TRBV30 and J usage is TRBJ1-3; a weak D match, TRBD1 (5 bases). V was shortened by 5 bases and J by 2 bases, with 7 bases between the two germline ends. CDR1 GTSNPN and CDR2 SVGIG come from the germline V gene (reference sequence). This CDR3 region has 12 residues. CDR3 loop: CAWDRTGNTIYF. In nucleotides, the CDR3 is TGTGCCTGGGACAGAACTGGAAACACCATATATTTT.

The V and J genes are TRBV30 and TRBJ1-2; a possible D gene is TRBD1 (6 bases). V was cut by 1 base and J by 4 bases, with 13 bases left in between. The CDR3 has 14 residues. The germline V gene encodes CDR1 GTSNPN and CDR2 SVGIG (reference sequence). The DNA of the CDR3 is TGTGCCTGGAGTGAGGGAAGGGGGACCTATGGCTACACCTTC. This gives the protein CAWSEGRGTYGYTF.

The chain has TRBV18 and TRBJ1-1, with a weak D call TRBD1 (5 bases). V dropped 2 bases and J dropped 2 bases, with 9 bases sitting between them. The CDR3 has 14 amino acids. CDR1 and CDR2 from the germline V gene are KGHSH and LQKENI. The CDR3 nucleotides are TGTGCCAGCTCACCAGGGGGGGAAAACACTGAAGCTTTCTTT. Residues: CASSPGGENTEAFF.

The J gene is TRBJ2-7, the V gene TRBV2, with a weak D call TRBD1 (6 bases). This CDR3 comprises 12 residues. V gave up 6 bases and J gave up 4 bases, with 10 bases separating them. Germline values: CDR1 SNHLY, CDR2 FYNNEI. The CDR3 spells CASRERGYEQYF. In DNA form, the CDR3 reads TGTGCCAGCAGGGAAAGGGGGTACGAGCAGTACTTC.

The genes are TRBV5-4 and TRBJ1-2; TRBD1 matches at 11 bases. Germline V CDR1 and CDR2: SGHNT, YYREEE (reference sequence). V lost 2 bases to trimming and J lost 8 bases; unmatched junction nucleotides: 5. There are 14 residues in the CDR3. The CDR3 loop is CASSLAGTGGGYTF. The CDR3 nucleotides read TGTGCCAGCAGCTTAGCCGGGACAGGGGGAGGCTACACCTTC.

The chain links TRBV30 to TRBJ2-1; 12 nucleotides line up with TRBD1. CDR1 and CDR2 from the germline V gene are GTSNPN and SVGIG (reference sequence). CDR3 length equals 14 residues. Trimming at V came to 3 bases and at J to 6 bases, leaving 3 bases not matched to a gene. The CDR3 bases are TGTGCCTGGAGCTCGGGACAGGGGGCCAATGAGCAGTTCTTC. Amino acid sequence: CAWSSGQGANEQFF.

The CDR3 DNA reads TGTGCCAGCAGCTTACAGGTAGCGGGACTCGGTGATGAGCAGTTCTTC. Translated, it gives CASSLQVAGLGDEQFF. The rearrangement joins TRBV11-1 to TRBJ2-1, with 8 bases aligning to TRBD2. The CDR3 length is 16 residues. With 2 bases clipped from V and 8 bases from J, the junction kept 11 bases outside the gene matches. Germline CDR1 SGHAT, CDR2 FQDESV (reference sequence).

The table lists this clone with a few counts. This chain connects TRBV5-1 to TRBJ2-7, with 7 positions matching TRBD1. The germline CDR1 and CDR2 sequences are SGHRS and YFSETQ. Trimming took 0 bases from V and 2 from J; bases not matched to a gene: 8. The CDR3 length is 16 residues. The CDR3 reads CASSLGTGNPAYEQYF. The CDR3 nucleotides read TGCGCCAGCAGCTTGGGGACAGGAAATCCGGCCTACGAGCAGTACTTC.

This chain uses TRBV28 with TRBJ1-2, with D hard to call. The V and J ends lost 1 base and 7 bases respectively, with 19 bases between them. Germline V lookup: CDR1 MDHEN, CDR2 SYDVKM. This CDR3 is built from 16 residues. CDR3 sequence reads: CASSLFGPGGAGGYTF. The CDR3 nucleotides read TGTGCCAGCAGTTTATTTGGCCCAGGAGGTGCGGGTGGCTACACCTTC.

The chain couples TRBV30 to TRBJ2-2, with a tentative D call TRBD1 (6 bases). The germline V gene encodes CDR1 GTSNPN and CDR2 SVGIG (reference sequence). CDR3 length: 14 residues. V lost 0 bases and J 9 bases, leaving 14 bases between the germline ends. The CDR3 nucleotides read TGTGCCTGGAGTGTACGAACAGGGTTAAGGGAGCTGTTTTTT. Translation gives CAWSVRTGLRELFF. Full variable domain (outside the CDR3, taken from reference TRBV30 and TRBJ2-2): SQTIHQWPATLVQPVGSPLSLECTVEGTSNPNLYWYRQAAGRGLQLLFYSVGIGQISSEVPQNLSASRPQDRQFILSSKKLLLSDSGFYLCAWSVRTGLRELFFGEGSRLTVL.